The present T cell receptor beta chain was sequenced within a study of shared clonotypes between healthy human individuals. About the study: The donors, two women and a few men, were aged 18 to 49.

The assay was run at deep level. The protocol was immunoSEQ multiplex PCR, while the TCRdb copy is restricted to in-frame clones and leaves out a portion. This sample has 600,000 to 700,000 clones; around 73% occur once, and the top ten carry around 2%. Study observations and caveats: Donor clonotype sharing was expected to depend on sequencing depth.

The CDR3 totals 15 residues. In germline, CDR1 is WNHNN, CDR2 SYGVQD (reference sequence). With V trimmed by 5 bases and J by 4 bases, 8 bases remained unmatched. A note on this clone: The antigen is unknown.

Sequences were obtained from memory CD4+ T cells sorted from blood. Subset: CD45RA-negative fraction. V usage is TRBV10-1 and J usage is TRBJ2-7; TRBD1 matches at 10 bases. This clonotype was obtained from a woman in her twenties or thirties in good health. The CDR3 loop reads CASSPAAGQGYEQYF. CDR3 sequence (DNA): TGCGCCAGCAGTCCCGCGGCGGGACAGGGGTACGAGCAGTACTTC.